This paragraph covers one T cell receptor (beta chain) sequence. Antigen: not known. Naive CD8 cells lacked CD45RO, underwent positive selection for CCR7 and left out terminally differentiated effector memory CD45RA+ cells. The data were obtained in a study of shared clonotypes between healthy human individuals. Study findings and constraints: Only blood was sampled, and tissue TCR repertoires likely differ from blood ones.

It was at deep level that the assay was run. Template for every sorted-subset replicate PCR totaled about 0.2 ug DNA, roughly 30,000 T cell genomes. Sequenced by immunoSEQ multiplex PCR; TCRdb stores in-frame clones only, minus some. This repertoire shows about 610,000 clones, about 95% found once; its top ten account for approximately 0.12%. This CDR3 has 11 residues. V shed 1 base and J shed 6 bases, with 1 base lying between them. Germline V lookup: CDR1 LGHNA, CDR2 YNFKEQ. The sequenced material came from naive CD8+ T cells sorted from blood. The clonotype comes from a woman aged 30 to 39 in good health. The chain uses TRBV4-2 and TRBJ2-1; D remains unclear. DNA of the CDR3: TGTGCCAGCAGCCAAGGCAATGAGCAGTTCTTC. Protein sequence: CASSQGNEQFF.